This T cell receptor beta chain was observed in a study of T cell responses to AZD1222 COVID-19 vaccine. CDR3 length equals 15 residues. The germline CDR1 and CDR2 sequences are MNHNS and SASEGT. V was shortened by 1 base and J by 6 bases, with 13 bases between the two germline ends. General study points: In a largely white British group with more females than males, clonal diversity was possibly underestimated. Baseline serostatus was positive in only a handful of AZD1222 recipients. Sampled repertoires all dated from after the peak T cell response.

Of note for this clone: Its antigen remains unidentified.

Repertoires were generated with immunoSEQ multiplex PCR, while TCRdb's copy carries only in-frame clones and drops some. The top ten hold 9.5% to 13% of the sample, which has around 92,000 clones, over 75% seen once. This clonotype was obtained from an adult in good health. V usage is TRBV6-1 and J usage is TRBJ2-4; unclear D gene. The sample was peripheral blood, taken on day 0 of AZD1222 vaccination. The CDR3 region has the DNA TGTGCCAGCAGTGAAGGACACCAACTCGGAAACATTCAGTACTTC. Its translation: CASSEGHQLGNIQYF.